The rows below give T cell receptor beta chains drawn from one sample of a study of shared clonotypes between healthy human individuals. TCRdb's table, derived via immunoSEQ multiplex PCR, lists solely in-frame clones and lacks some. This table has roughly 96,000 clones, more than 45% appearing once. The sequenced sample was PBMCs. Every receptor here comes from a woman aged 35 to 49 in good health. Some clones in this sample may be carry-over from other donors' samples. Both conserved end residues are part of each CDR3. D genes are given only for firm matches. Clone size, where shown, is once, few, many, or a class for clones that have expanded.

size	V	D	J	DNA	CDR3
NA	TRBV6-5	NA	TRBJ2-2	TGTGCCAGCAGTTATTTCCCCGCGAACACCGGGGAGCTGTTTTTT	CASSYFPANTGELFF
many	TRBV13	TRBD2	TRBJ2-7	TGTGCCAGCAGCTTACAGGGACTAGCCGGGGTCTACGAGCAGTACTTC	CASSLQGLAGVYEQYF
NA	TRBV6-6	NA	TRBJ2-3	TGTGCCAGCAGTTACCGTGGAGCCACAGATACGCAGTATTTT	CASSYRGATDTQYF
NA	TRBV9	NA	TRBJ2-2	TGTGCCAGCAGCGTAGATATTTCGCCGACCGGGGAGCTGTTTTTT	CASSVDISPTGELFF
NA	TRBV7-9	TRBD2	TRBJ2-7	TGTGCCAGCAGCTTAGCTAGCGGGAGGTTGTACTTC	CASSLASGRLYF
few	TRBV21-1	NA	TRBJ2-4	TGTGCCAGCAGCGCCGGACAGTCCTTTAGCCATCGGTACATTCAGTACTTC	CASSAGQSFSHRYIQYF
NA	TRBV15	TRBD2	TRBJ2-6	TGTGCCACCAGCTCGTCGGGGACTAGCAATTCTGGGGCCAACGTCCTGACTTTC	CATSSSGTSNSGANVLTF
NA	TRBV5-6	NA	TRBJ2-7	TGTGCCAGCAGCTTAGCGGCAGGGGCCATCGAGCAGTACTTC	CASSLAAGAIEQYF
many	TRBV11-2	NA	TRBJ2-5	TGTGCCAGCAGCCAAGGGTCGGAGACCCAGTACTTC	CASSQGSETQYF
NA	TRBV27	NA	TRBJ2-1	TGTGCCAGCAGTTTCTCAAACAGCCGGAACAATGAGCAGTTCTTC	CASSFSNSRNNEQFF
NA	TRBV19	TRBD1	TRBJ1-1	TGTGCCAGTGGGGACAGGGCGGACACTGAAGCTTTCTTT	CASGDRADTEAFF
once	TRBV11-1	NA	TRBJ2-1	TGTGCCAGCAGTCCGCCAGTAGAGGATGAGCAGTTCTTC	CASSPPVEDEQFF